The 16 T cell receptor beta chains below come from one sample, sequenced in a study of cytomegalovirus exposure and HLA in healthy donors. A multiplex PCR was run with 60 Vbeta primers and 13 Jbeta primers. Some clones are missing from TCRdb's copy, which holds only in-frame ones; the method was immunoSEQ multiplex PCR. The sample contains approximately 150,000 clones, 80% to 90% of which appear only once. The sample taken for sequencing was PBMCs. The receptors shown here come from a woman under 40 in good health and CMV-seropositive.

This chain connects TRBV4-3 to TRBJ2-7; 9 nucleotides line up with TRBD1. The CDR3 totals 15 residues. The germline V gene has CDR1 LGHNA and CDR2 YSLEER. With 1 base clipped from V and 3 bases from J, the junction kept 4 bases outside the gene matches. CDR3 bases: TGCGCCAGCAGCCAAGTTCTGGGACAGGGCTACGAGCAGTACTTC. It yields the protein CASSQVLGQGYEQYF.

The chain recombines TRBV7-8 with TRBJ1-2, with D possibly TRBD1 on 5 matching bases. Trimming pared 4 bases from V and 3 bases from J, leaving 9 bases between. Germline assignment: CDR1 SGHVS and CDR2 FQNEAQ. This CDR3 region has 13 residues. CDR3: CASSWSGYYGYTF. In DNA, the CDR3 is TGTGCCAGCAGCTGGTCAGGGTACTATGGCTACACCTTC.

This clone was seen once. The chain links TRBV11-3 to TRBJ2-7, with 7 bases fitting TRBD1. Germline CDR1 SGHNT, CDR2 YENEEA. V was pared by 1 base and J by 3 bases, with 3 bases of the junction left unmatched. The CDR3 length is 14 residues. The DNA for the CDR3 is TGTGCCAGCAGCTTAGGAGGGACAGACTACGAGCAGTACTTC. This gives the protein CASSLGGTDYEQYF.

This chain uses TRBV14 with TRBJ2-5, with D tentatively TRBD1 (6 bases). Gene TRBJ2-7 matches the end of the DNA better, so the J call may be wrong. From germline, CDR1 is SGHDN and CDR2 FVKESK. The CDR3 spans 13 residues. CDR3 in DNA: TGTGCCAGCAGCCCAGGGACAAGGGTCGAGCAGTACTTC. Translation: CASSPGTRVEQYF.

As for this clone: Other DNA sequences within the sample encode an identical CDR3. The chain couples TRBV6-1 to TRBJ2-1; D is perhaps TRBD1 (6 bases). The length of the CDR3 is 19 residues. V was shortened by 1 base and J by 1 base, with 20 bases between the two germline ends. The germline V gene has CDR1 MNHNS and CDR2 SASEGT. The CDR3 DNA reads TGTGCCAGCAGTGAAGGCAGGGGATTGCAGATTAGATCCTACAATGAGCAGTTCTTC. It translates to CASSEGRGLQIRSYNEQFF.

V gene TRBV19 combines with J gene TRBJ2-1, with no clear D. There are 13 residues in the CDR3. Germline V CDR1 and CDR2: LNHDA, SQIVND (reference sequence). V lost 5 bases and J lost 5, with 10 bases in between. DNA of the CDR3: TGTGCCAGTAGTTTGCGTCCCGACAATGAGCAGTTCTTC. Translating gives CASSLRPDNEQFF.

DNA for the CDR3: TGCAGTGGGAAGCGCGGGGAGACCCAGTACTTC. It translates to CSGKRGETQYF. The V call is TRBV20-1, the J call TRBJ2-5; D is possibly TRBD2 (5 bases). The CDR3 is 11 amino acids. The germline V gene encodes CDR1 DFQATT and CDR2 SNEGSKA (reference sequence). V lost 7 bases and J 5 bases, leaving 11 bases between the germline ends.

The rearrangement uses TRBV5-6 and TRBJ2-3; TRBD1 matches 9 bases. Trimming cost V 5 bases and J 3 bases; bases outside gene matches: 7. CDR1 is SGHDT, CDR2 YYEEEE, per germline. The CDR3 length is 15 residues. The CDR3 region has the DNA TGTGCCAGCAGTCTGCCGGGACAGGGTACAGATACGCAGTATTTT. Protein sequence: CASSLPGQGTDTQYF.

This chain connects TRBV28 to TRBJ1-1; D is uncertain. V was cut by 4 bases and J by 8 bases, with 8 bases left in between. The CDR3 is 11 amino acids. Per the germline V gene, CDR1 is MDHEN and CDR2 is SYDVKM. CDR3 loop: CASSWTGEAFF. DNA for the CDR3: TGTGCCAGCAGTTGGACGGGAGAAGCTTTCTTT.

The chain has TRBV7-9 and TRBJ1-1; maybe TRBD1 (6 bases). The V gene lost 5 bases and the J gene lost 4 bases, with 23 bases spanning the gap. CDR1 and CDR2 from the germline V gene are SEHNR and FQNEAQ (reference sequence). The CDR3 extends over 17 amino acids. CDR3 sequence (DNA): TGTGCCAGCAGCAAACGGGACGCCTCCCAAGGGGGCACTGAAGCTTTCTTT. Its translation is CASSKRDASQGGTEAFF.

The chain carries TRBV5-6 and TRBJ1-1, with a weak D call TRBD1 (5 bases). Looked up from germline, CDR1 is SGHDT and CDR2 is YYEEEE. V lost 0 bases and J lost 1, with 13 bases in between. The CDR3 has 16 amino acids. CDR3 region: CASSLGGTRGNTEAFF. The CDR3 DNA reads as TGTGCCAGCAGCTTGGGGGGGACTAGGGGGAACACTGAAGCTTTCTTT.

The chain employs TRBV7-9 and TRBJ2-1, with D hard to call. The CDR3 has 15 residues. V lost 5 bases and J lost 4, with 15 bases in between. Germline V lookup: CDR1 SEHNR, CDR2 FQNEAQ (reference sequence). CDR3 coding DNA: TGTGCCAGCAGCCCCCCGGGTCCCAAGTACAATGAGCAGTTCTTC. This sequence encodes CASSPPGPKYNEQFF.

This clone was detected only once. The genes are TRBV7-6 and TRBJ2-7, with D maybe TRBD2 (5 bases). CDR3 length: 14 amino acids. Between the trimmed V and J ends, which lost 5 bases and 2 bases, there was a span of 13 bases. Germline CDR1 reads SGHVS; CDR2 reads FNYEAQ. CDR3 nucleotides: TGTGCCAGCAGCCCAGGACGGGGAACCTACGAGCAGTACTTC. It codes for CASSPGRGTYEQYF.

The chain recombines TRBV30 with TRBJ1-2; 8 positions agree with TRBD1. The junction had 9 bases not matched to a gene; V was cut back by 0 bases and J by 6 bases. The length of the CDR3 is 15 residues. Germline V gene data show CDR1 as GTSNPN and CDR2 as SVGIG (reference sequence). The DNA of the CDR3 is TGTGCCTGGAGTGTACCTACCGGGACAGGTAATGGCTACACCTTC. Amino acids: CAWSVPTGTGNGYTF.

The rearrangement uses TRBV7-9 and TRBJ1-6; D gene uncertain. Germline assignment: CDR1 SEHNR and CDR2 FQNEAQ (reference sequence). Deletions cut 1 base from V and 14 bases from J, with 12 bases between. This CDR3 is 13 amino acids long. The CDR3 region has the DNA TGTGCCAGCAGCTTAGATTCAAATTTAGCCCTCCACTTT. Its protein product is CASSLDSNLALHF.

CDR3 region: CASSQTTGIAASNEKLFF. The CDR3 region has the DNA TGTGCCAGCTCCCAAACTACAGGGATCGCAGCTTCTAATGAAAAACTGTTTTTT. The V call is TRBV18, the J call TRBJ1-4, with D possibly being TRBD1 (6 bases). Trimming removed 6 bases at V and 3 bases at J, with 23 bases between. The CDR3 has 18 residues. The germline CDR1 and CDR2 sequences are KGHSH and LQKENI. The full variable domain, rest sourced from reference TRBV18 and TRBJ1-4, is NAGVMQNPRHLVRRRGQEARLRCSPMKGHSHVYWYRQLPEEGLKFMVYLQKENIIDESGMPKERFSAEFPKEGPSILRIQQVVRGDSAAYFCASSQTTGIAASNEKLFFGSGTQLSVL.